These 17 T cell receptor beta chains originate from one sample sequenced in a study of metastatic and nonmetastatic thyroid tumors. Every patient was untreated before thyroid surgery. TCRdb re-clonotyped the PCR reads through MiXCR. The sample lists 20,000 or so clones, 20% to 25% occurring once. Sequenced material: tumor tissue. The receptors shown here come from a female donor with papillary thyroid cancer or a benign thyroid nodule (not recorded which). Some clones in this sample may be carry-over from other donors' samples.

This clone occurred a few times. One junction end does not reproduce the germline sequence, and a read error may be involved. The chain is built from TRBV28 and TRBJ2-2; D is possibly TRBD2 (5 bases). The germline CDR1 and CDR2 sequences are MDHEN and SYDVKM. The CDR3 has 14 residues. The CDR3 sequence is CASSRTIAAGEPFF. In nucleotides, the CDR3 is TGTGCCAGCAGTCGCACTATCGCTGCCGGGGAGCCGTTTTTT.

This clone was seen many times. The DNA for the CDR3 is TGTGCCAGCAGTTACTCGAGGACTAGCGGGTCCGGCTGGGAGACCCAGTACTTC. The encoded protein is CASSYSRTSGSGWETQYF. The chain links TRBV6-6 to TRBJ2-5; 11 positions match TRBD2. Germline assignment: CDR1 MNHNY and CDR2 SVGAGI (reference sequence). The ends lost 0 bases at V and 5 bases at J; junction bases unmatched: 11. The CDR3 spans 18 residues.

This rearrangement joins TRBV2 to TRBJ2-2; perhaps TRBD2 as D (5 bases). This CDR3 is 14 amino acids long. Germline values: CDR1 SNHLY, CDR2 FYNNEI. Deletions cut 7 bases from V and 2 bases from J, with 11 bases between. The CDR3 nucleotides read TGTGCCAGCATGGCTAGCCGAAACACCGGGGAGCTGTTTTTT. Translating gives CASMASRNTGELFF.

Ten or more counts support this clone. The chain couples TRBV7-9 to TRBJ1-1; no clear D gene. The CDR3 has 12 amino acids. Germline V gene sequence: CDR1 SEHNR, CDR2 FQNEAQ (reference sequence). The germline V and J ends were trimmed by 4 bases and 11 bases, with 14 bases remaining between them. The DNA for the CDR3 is TGTGCCAGCAGCTACAACCAGGCGCCCGCTTTCTTT. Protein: CASSYNQAPAFF.

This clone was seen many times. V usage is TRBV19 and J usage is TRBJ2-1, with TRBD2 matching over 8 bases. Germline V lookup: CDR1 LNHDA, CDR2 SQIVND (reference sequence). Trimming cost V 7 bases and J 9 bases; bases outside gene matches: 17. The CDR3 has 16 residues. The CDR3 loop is CASMGGGGRRDTEQFF. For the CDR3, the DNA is TGTGCCAGTATGGGGGGAGGCGGGAGGCGAGACACTGAGCAGTTCTTC.

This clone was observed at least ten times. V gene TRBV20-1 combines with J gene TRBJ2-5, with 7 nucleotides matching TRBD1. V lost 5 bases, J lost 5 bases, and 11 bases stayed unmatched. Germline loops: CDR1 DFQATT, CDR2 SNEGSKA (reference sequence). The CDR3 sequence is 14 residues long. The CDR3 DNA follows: TGCAGTGCTCGCACAGGGGAAGAAACCGAGACCCAGTACTTC. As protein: CSARTGEETETQYF.

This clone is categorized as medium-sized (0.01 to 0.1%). In nucleotides, the CDR3 is TGTGCCAGCAGTCCCTCTCTCCTTTTAGGCTACACCTTC. This encodes CASSPSLLLGYTF. The chain uses TRBV6-2 or TRBV6-3 and TRBJ1-2; D unclear. The germline V gene encodes CDR1 MNHEY and CDR2 SVGEGT. CDR3 length equals 13 residues. V was trimmed by 5 bases and J by 8 bases, leaving 15 bases between them.

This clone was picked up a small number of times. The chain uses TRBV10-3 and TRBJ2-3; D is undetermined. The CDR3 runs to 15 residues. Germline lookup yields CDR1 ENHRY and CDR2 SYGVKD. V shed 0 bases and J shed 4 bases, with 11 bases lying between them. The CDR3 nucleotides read TGTGCCATCAGTGAGTCTGATCCGCGCTCAGATACGCAGTATTTT. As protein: CAISESDPRSDTQYF.

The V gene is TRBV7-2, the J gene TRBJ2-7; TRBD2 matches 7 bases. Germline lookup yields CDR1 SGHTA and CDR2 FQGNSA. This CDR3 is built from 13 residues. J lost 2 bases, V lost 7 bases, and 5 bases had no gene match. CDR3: CASTPGTTYEQYF. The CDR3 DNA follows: TGTGCCAGCACCCCGGGGACTACCTACGAGCAGTACTTC.

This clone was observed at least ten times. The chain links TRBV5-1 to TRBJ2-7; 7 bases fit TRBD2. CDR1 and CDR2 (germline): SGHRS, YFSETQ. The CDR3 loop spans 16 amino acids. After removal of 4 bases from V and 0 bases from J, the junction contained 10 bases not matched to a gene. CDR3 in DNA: TGCGCCAGCAGCCCGTGGTCTAGCGGAAGCTCCTACGAGCAGTACTTC. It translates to CASSPWSSGSSYEQYF.

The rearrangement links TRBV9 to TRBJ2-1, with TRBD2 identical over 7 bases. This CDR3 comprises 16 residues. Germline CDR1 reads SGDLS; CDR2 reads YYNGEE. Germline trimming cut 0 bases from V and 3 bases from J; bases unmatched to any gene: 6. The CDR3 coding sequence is TGTGCCAGCAGCGTAGATTCCAGCGGGGACTACAATGAGCAGTTCTTC. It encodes CASSVDSSGDYNEQFF.

The CDR3 here is CSARVPRAGAYEQYF. CDR3 nucleotides: TGCAGTGCTAGAGTACCACGAGCGGGGGCCTACGAGCAGTACTTC. The V gene is TRBV20-1, the J gene TRBJ2-7; TRBD2 matches 8 bases. This CDR3 has 15 amino acids. CDR1 DFQATT and CDR2 SNEGSKA come from the germline V gene (reference sequence). V was clipped by 1 base and J by 2 bases; unmatched bases: 7.

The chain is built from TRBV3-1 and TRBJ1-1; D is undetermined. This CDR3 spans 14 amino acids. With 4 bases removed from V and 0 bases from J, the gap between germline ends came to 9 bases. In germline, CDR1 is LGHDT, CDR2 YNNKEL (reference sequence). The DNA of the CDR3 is TGTGCCAGCAGCCGTCAGGAAATGAACACTGAAGCTTTCTTT. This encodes CASSRQEMNTEAFF.

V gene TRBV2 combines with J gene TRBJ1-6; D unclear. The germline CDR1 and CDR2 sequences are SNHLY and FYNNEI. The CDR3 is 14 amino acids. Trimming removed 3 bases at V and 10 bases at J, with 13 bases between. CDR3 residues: CASSEDRRDSPLHF. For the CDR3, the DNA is TGTGCCAGCAGTGAGGATCGGAGAGACTCACCCCTCCACTTT.

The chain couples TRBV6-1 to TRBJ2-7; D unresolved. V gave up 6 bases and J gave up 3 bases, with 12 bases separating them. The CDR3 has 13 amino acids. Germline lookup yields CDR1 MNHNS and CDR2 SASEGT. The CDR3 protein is CASSLGSNYEQYF. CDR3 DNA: TGTGCCAGCAGCCTTGGGTCCAACTACGAGCAGTACTTC.

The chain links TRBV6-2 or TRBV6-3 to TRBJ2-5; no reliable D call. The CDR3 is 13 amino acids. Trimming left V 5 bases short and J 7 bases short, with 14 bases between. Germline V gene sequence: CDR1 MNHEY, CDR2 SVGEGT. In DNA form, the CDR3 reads TGTGCCAGCAGTCTTGGCCAGCGTCGGACCCAGTACTTC. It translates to CASSLGQRRTQYF.

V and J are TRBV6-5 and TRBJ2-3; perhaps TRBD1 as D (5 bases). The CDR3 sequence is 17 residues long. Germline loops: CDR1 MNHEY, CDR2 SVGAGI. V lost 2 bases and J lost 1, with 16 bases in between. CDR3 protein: CASSYTLGRAGTDTQYF. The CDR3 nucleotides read TGTGCCAGCAGTTACACCTTGGGGCGAGCTGGCACAGATACGCAGTATTTT.